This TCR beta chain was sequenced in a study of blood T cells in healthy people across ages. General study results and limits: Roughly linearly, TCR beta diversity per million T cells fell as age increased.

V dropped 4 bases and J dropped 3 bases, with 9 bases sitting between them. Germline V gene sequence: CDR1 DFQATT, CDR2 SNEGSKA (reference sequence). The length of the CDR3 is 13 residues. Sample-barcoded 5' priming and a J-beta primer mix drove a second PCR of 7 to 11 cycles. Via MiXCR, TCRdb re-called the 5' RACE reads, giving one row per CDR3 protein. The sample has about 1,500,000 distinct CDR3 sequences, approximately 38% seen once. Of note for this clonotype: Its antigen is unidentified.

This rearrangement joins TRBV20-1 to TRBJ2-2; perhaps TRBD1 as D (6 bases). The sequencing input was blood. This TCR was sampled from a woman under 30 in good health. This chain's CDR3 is CSAIRGHTGELFF. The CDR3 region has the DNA TGCAGTGCTATCAGGGGTCACACCGGGGAGCTGTTTTTT.